This TCR beta chain was documented in a study of T cells in Graves' hyperthyroidism and ophthalmopathy. Study outcomes and limitations: Ophthalmopathy prediction by the model preceded onset by a median about 6 months. Blood also contained most expanded thyroid clonotypes above 0.001.

Exclusion of a patient resulted from uncontrolled infection, other autoimmune disease, pregnancy or lactation. Using roughly 9.4 ml of fresh peripheral blood, PBMCs were prepared. The length of the CDR3 is 12 residues. From germline, CDR1 is LNHDA and CDR2 SQIVND (reference sequence). Germline trimming cut 10 bases from V and 6 bases from J; bases unmatched to any gene: 6. The CDR3 regions of TCR beta were amplified from RNA transcripts. The TCR CDR3 first-round RT-PCR relied on the HTBI primer set. TCRdb passed the multiplex PCR reads through MiXCR, listing each CDR3 protein once. The sample lists about 840,000 distinct CDR3 sequences, about two fifths occurring once. This clonotype was seen many times. Its antigen is still unknown.

This TCR came from a man aged 18 to 29 with Graves' hyperthyroidism. The chain uses TRBV19 and TRBJ1-1, with 9 bases aligning to TRBD1. The material sequenced was blood. This CDR3 is CATGTGLPEAFF. The CDR3 bases are TGTGCCACCGGGACAGGGCTACCTGAAGCTTTCTTT. The variable domain in full, with the rest retrieved from reference TRBV19 and TRBJ1-1, is DGGITQSPKYLFRKEGQNVTLSCEQNLNHDAMYWYRQDPGQGLRLIYYSQIVNDFQKGDIAEGYSVSREKKESFPLTVTSAQKNPTAFYLCATGTGLPEAFFGQGTRLTVV.